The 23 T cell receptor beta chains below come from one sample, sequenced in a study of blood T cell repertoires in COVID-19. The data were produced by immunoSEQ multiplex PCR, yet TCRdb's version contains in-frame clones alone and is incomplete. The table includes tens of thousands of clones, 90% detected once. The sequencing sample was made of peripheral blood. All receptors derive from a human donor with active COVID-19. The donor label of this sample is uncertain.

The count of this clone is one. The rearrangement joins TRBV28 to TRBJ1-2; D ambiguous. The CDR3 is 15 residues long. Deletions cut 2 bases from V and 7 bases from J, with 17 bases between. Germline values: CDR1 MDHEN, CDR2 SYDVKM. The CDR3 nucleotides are TGTGCCAGCAGTTTAACGGACGCGGGAAGGTTTGGCTACACCTTC. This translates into CASSLTDAGRFGYTF.

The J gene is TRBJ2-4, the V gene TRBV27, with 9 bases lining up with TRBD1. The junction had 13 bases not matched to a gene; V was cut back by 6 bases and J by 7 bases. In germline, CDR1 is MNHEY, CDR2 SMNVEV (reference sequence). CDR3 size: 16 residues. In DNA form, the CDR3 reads TGTGCCAGCAGGACTTACGGGACAGGGATAGTCAACATTCAGTACTTC. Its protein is CASRTYGTGIVNIQYF.

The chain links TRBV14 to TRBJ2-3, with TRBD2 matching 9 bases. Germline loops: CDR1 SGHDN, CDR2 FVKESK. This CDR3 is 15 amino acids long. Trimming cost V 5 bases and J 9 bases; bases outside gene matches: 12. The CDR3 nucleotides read TGTGCCAGCAGCGATAACAGTCTAGCGGGGACGACGCAGTATTTT. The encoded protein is CASSDNSLAGTTQYF.

CDR3 in amino acids: CASSFPRTSPNTEAFF. The CDR3 DNA follows: TGTGCCAGTAGTTTCCCTCGGACATCACCGAACACTGAAGCTTTCTTT. This rearrangement joins TRBV19 to TRBJ1-1; tentative D call: TRBD1 (5 bases). In germline, CDR1 is LNHDA, CDR2 SQIVND (reference sequence). The germline V and J ends were trimmed by 5 bases and 1 base, with 17 bases remaining between them. The CDR3 contains 16 residues. Drawing the rest from reference TRBV19 and TRBJ1-1, the complete variable domain is DGGITQSPKYLFRKEGQNVTLSCEQNLNHDAMYWYRQDPGQGLRLIYYSQIVNDFQKGDIAEGYSVSREKKESFPLTVTSAQKNPTAFYLCASSFPRTSPNTEAFFGQGTRLTVV.

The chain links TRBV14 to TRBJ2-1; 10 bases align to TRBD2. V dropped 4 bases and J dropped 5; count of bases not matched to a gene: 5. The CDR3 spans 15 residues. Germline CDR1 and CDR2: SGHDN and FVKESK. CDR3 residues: CASSRAGGPDNEQFF. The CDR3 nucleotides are TGTGCCAGCAGCCGAGCGGGGGGGCCGGACAATGAGCAGTTCTTC.

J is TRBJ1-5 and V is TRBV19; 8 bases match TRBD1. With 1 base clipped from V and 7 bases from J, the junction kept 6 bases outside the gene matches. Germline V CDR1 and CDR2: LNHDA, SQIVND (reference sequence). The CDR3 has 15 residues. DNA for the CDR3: TGTGCCAGTAGTATAGCGGGCCAGGGGGCACAGCCCCAGCATTTT. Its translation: CASSIAGQGAQPQHF.

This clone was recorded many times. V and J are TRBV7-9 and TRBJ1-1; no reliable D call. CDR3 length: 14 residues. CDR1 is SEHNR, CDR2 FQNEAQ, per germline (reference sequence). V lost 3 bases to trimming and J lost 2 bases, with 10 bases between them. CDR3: CASSFVEYNTEAFF. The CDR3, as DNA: TGTGCCAGCAGCTTCGTGGAGTATAACACTGAAGCTTTCTTT.

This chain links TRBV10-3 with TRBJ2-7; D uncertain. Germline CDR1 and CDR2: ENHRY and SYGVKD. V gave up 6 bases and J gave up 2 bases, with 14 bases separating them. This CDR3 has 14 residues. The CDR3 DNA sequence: TGTGCCATCAGCAGCCAACAGAGTACCTACGAGCAGTACTTC. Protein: CAISSQQSTYEQYF.

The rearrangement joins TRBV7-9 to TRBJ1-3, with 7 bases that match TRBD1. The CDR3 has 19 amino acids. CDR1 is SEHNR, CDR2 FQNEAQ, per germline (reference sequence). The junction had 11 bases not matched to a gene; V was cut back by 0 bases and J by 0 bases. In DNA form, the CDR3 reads TGTGCCAGCAGCTTAGCGGAGACAGGGTTTTTAGTCTCTGGAAACACCATATATTTT. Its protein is CASSLAETGFLVSGNTIYF. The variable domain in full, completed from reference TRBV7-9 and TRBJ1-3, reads DTGVSQNPRHKITKRGQNVTFRCDPISEHNRLYWYRQTLGQGPEFLTYFQNEAQLEKSRLLSDRFSAERPKGSFSTLEIQRTEQGDSAMYLCASSLAETGFLVSGNTIYFGEGSWLTVV.

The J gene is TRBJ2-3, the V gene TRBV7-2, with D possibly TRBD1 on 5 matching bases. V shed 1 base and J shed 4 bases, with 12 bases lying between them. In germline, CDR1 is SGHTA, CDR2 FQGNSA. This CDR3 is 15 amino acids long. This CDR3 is CASSLVGRVADTQYF. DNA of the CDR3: TGTGCCAGCAGCTTAGTTGGCAGGGTTGCAGATACGCAGTATTTT.

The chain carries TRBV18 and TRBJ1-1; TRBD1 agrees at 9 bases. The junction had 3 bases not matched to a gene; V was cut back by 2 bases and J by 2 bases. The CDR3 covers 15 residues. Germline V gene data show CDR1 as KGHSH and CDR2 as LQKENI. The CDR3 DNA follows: TGTGCCAGCTCACCATGGACAGGGGCCAACACTGAAGCTTTCTTT. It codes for CASSPWTGANTEAFF.

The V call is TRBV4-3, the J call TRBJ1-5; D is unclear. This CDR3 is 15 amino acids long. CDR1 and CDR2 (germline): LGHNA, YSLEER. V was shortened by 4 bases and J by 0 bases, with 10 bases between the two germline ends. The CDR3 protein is CASSLQAYSNQPQHF. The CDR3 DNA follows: TGCGCCAGCAGCCTTCAGGCGTATAGCAATCAGCCCCAGCATTTT.

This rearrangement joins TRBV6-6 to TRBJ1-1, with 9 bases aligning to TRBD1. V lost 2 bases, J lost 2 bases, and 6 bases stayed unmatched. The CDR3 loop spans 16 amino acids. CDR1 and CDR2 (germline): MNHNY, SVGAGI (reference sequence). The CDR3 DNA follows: TGTGCCAGCAGTTACCGACAGGGGGTTTTTAACACTGAAGCTTTCTTT. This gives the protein CASSYRQGVFNTEAFF.

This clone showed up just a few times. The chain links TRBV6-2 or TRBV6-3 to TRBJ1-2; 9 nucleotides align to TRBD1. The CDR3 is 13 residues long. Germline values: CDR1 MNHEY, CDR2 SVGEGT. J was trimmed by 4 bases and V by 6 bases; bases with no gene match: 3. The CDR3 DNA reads TGTGCCAGCAGCGGGACAGGGTTCTATGGCTACACCTTC. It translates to CASSGTGFYGYTF.

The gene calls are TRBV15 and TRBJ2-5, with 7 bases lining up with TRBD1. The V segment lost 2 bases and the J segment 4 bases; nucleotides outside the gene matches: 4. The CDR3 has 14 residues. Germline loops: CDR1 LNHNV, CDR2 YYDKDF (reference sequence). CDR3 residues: CATSRPRTGETQYF. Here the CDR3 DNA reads TGTGCCACCAGCAGACCTAGGACAGGAGAGACCCAGTACTTC.

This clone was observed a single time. The CDR3 spells CASSKGQPNYGYTF. The CDR3 DNA follows: TGTGCCAGCAGTAAGGGACAGCCCAACTATGGCTACACCTTC. The chain joins TRBV27 to TRBJ1-2; 7 nucleotides line up with TRBD1. The CDR3 loop spans 14 amino acids. The trim removed 5 bases at V and 2 bases at J, leaving 5 bases unmatched. The germline V gene has CDR1 MNHEY and CDR2 SMNVEV (reference sequence).

The CDR3 here is CASSQDVGRAGQPQHF. In DNA, the CDR3 is TGCGCCAGCAGCCAAGATGTCGGCAGGGCAGGTCAGCCCCAGCATTTT. This rearrangement joins TRBV4-3 to TRBJ1-5; weak D call: TRBD1 (5 bases). CDR1 and CDR2 from the germline V gene are LGHNA and YSLEER. V shed 0 bases and J shed 6 bases, with 15 bases lying between them. This CDR3 is built from 16 residues.

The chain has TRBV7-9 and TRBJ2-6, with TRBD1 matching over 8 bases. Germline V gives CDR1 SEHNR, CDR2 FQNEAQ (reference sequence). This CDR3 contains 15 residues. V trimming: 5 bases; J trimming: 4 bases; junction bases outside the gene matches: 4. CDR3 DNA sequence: TGTGCCAGCAGCCTGACAGGGGTCGGGGCCAACGTCCTGACTTTC. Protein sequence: CASSLTGVGANVLTF.

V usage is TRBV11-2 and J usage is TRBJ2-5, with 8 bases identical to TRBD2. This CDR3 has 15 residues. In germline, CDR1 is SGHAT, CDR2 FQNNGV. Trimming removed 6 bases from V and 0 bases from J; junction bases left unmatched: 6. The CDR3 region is CASRRGGQYQETQYF. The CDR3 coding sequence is TGTGCCAGCAGACGGGGGGGCCAGTACCAAGAGACCCAGTACTTC.

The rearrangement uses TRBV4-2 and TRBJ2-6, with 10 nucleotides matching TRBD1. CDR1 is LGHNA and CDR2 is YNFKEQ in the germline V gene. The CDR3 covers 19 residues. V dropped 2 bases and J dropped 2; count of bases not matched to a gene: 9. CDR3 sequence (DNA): TGTGCCAGCAGCCAAAACCTCCGGGACAGGGGTACTGGGGCCAACGTCCTGACTTTC. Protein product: CASSQNLRDRGTGANVLTF.

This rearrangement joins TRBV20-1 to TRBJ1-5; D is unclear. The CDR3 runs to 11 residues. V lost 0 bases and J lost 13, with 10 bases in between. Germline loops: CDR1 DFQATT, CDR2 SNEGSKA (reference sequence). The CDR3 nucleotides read TGCAGTGCTAGAGATTACCCGCGACAGCATTTT. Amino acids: CSARDYPRQHF.

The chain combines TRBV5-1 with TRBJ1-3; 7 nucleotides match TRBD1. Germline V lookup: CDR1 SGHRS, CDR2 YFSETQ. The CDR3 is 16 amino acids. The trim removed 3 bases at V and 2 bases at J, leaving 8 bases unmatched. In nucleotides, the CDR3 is TGCGCCAGCAGCTACGGAGCGACAGGGACTGGAAACACCATATATTTT. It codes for CASSYGATGTGNTIYF.

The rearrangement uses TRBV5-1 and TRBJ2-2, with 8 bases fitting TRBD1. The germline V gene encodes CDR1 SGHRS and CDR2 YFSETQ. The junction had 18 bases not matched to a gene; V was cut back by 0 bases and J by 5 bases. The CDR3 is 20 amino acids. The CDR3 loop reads CASSLGQGFVALGPTGELFF. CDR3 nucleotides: TGCGCCAGCAGCTTGGGACAGGGGTTCGTGGCCCTTGGTCCTACCGGGGAGCTGTTTTTT. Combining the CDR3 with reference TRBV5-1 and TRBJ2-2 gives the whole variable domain KAGVTQTPRYLIKTRGQQVTLSCSPISGHRSVSWYQQTPGQGLQFLFEYFSETQRNKGNFPGRFSGRQFSNSRSEMNVSTLELGDSALYLCASSLGQGFVALGPTGELFFGEGSRLTVL.